The subject of this entry is one TCR beta chain. The V end was cut by 10 bases, the J end by 7 bases, with 18 bases between. The CDR3 runs 14 residues. Germline loops: CDR1 SGHRS, CDR2 YFSETQ. The sample originates from a study of shared clonotypes between healthy human individuals. It was CD45RO-negative cells, positively selected for CCR7, that made up naive CD8 cells, with terminally differentiated effector memory CD45RA+ cells excluded. Produced via immunoSEQ multiplex PCR; TCRdb's table is partial and in-frame only. The data show around 2,100,000 clones, about 95% seen once. This sequence was found in a man aged 18 to 29 in good health. The J gene is TRBJ1-6, the V gene TRBV5-1; D might be TRBD1 (6 bases). Input material: naive CD8+ T cells sorted from blood. The CDR3 region is CASSPRTANSPLHF. The CDR3 nucleotides read TGCGCCTCTAGCCCCCGGACAGCGAATTCACCCCTCCACTTT.